Included here is one T cell receptor (beta chain) sequence, with context. Its antigen is undetermined. These data come from a study of a mutant IDH1 vaccine in newly diagnosed glioma. Whole-study context: Vaccinations, eight in total, occurred in weeks 1, 3, 5, 7, 11, 15, 19, 23. Commencement of vaccination occurred 4-6 weeks following radiotherapy alone, or concurrently with temozolomide cycles. Among treated patients, roughly 60% were male and roughly 40% female, and mean age was roughly 40 years.

The V gene end was trimmed by 3 bases and the J gene end by 9 bases; junction bases not matched to a gene: 3. The CDR3 is 11 residues long. CDR1 GTSNPN and CDR2 SVGIG come from the germline V gene (reference sequence). Study conclusions and caveats: Pseudoprogression appeared independent of alterations in top peripheral clonotypes.

Described time point: week 5, during vaccination. With topical imiquimod, each dose of the vaccine consisted of 300 ug of mutant IDH1 20-mer peptide. Here immunoSEQ multiplex PCR was the method, and the copy in TCRdb shows in-frame clones only, minus some. The sample holds 37,000 or so clones, around 83% seen once. The TCR sequence derives from a man younger than 45 with glioma. The sample was PBMCs, taken from a glioma patient whose treatment included an IDH1 peptide vaccine. The genes are TRBV30 and TRBJ2-5, with 8 bases that match TRBD2. The CDR3 DNA sequence: TGTGCCTGGAGCAAAGCGGGGGCCCAGTACTTC. Amino acids: CAWSKAGAQYF.